The next 13 T cell receptor beta chains were all read from a single sample in a study of regulatory T cells in long-lasting Graves disease. With iRepertoire HTBI primers and Arm-PCR of CDR3 regions, TCR beta libraries were built. TCRdb processed the multiplex PCR reads anew with MiXCR; each CDR3 protein has one entry. The table records 550,000 to 600,000 distinct CDR3 sequences, roughly 15% of them present only once. Time point meaning: newly diagnosed GD, antithyroid drugs for less than 3 months. PBMCs were the source of the RNA used for TCR sequencing. Another study also made use of these data, one on T cells in Graves' hyperthyroidism and ophthalmopathy.

The starting material was peripheral blood mononuclear cells (PBMCs), obtained at new diagnosis, from a patient treated with antithyroid drugs. Receptor source: a man between 18 and 29 years old with Graves disease.

To note about this clonotype: A much bigger clone sits one base away, suggesting this may be a read error. The chain has TRBV28 and TRBJ1-3; no reliable D call. Per the germline V gene, CDR1 is MDHEN and CDR2 is SYDVKM. The CDR3 has 15 amino acids. CDR3 amino acids: CASRSTVHSGNTTYF. CDR3 DNA sequence: TGTGCCAGCAGATCCACAGTGCACTCTGGAAACACCACATATTTT.

This clonotype has more than one count but fewer than ten. V is TRBV11-2 and J is TRBJ1-3, with unresolved D. This CDR3 is built from 15 residues. Trimming removed 1 base at V and 5 bases at J, with 12 bases between. Germline assignment: CDR1 SGHAT and CDR2 FQNNGV. Written as DNA, the CDR3 is TGTGCCAGCAGCTTAGTTGGGTTCCGGAGAAACACCATATATTTT. It specifies CASSLVGFRRNTIYF. The full variable domain, rest sourced from reference TRBV11-2 and TRBJ1-3, is EAGVAQSPRYKIIEKRQSVAFWCNPISGHATLYWYQQILGQGPKLLIQFQNNGVVDDSQLPKDRFSAERLKGVDSTLKIQPAKLEDSAVYLCASSLVGFRRNTIYFGEGSWLTVV.

This clonotype was seen more than once but under ten times. This chain's CDR3 is CASSVSGGYSDTQYF. For the CDR3, the DNA is TGTGCCAGCAGCGTCAGTGGGGGGTATTCGGATACGCAGTATTTT. The chain couples TRBV9 to TRBJ2-3; possibly TRBD2 for D (6 bases). CDR3 length: 15 residues. V gave up 2 bases and J gave up 6 bases, with 16 bases separating them. CDR1 is SGDLS, CDR2 YYNGEE, per germline.

Points on this clonotype: A much larger clone differs by one base, so this may be a read error. The chain links TRBV5-1 to TRBJ2-3; perhaps TRBD2 as D (5 bases). CDR3 length equals 12 residues. Germline V gives CDR1 SGHRS, CDR2 YFSETQ. CDR3 DNA: TGCGCCGGCAGTTATGCGGGAGATACGCAGTATTTT. Encoded protein: CAGSYAGDTQYF. The full variable domain, rest sourced from reference TRBV5-1 and TRBJ2-3, is KAGVTQTPRYLIKTRGQQVTLSCSPISGHRSVSWYQQTPGQGLQFLFEYFSETQRNKGNFPGRFSGRQFSNSRSEMNVSTLELGDSALYLCAGSYAGDTQYFGPGTRLTVL.

This clonotype was observed many times. This sequence joins TRBV19 and TRBJ1-1; the D is unclear. Germline V CDR1 and CDR2: LNHDA, SQIVND (reference sequence). The CDR3 loop spans 15 amino acids. The ends were cut back, 6 bases at V and 1 base at J, with 15 bases in the middle. CDR3 in DNA: TGTGCCAGTAGCCAGGTGGGCCCCCCGAACACTGAAGCTTTCTTT. Protein: CASSQVGPPNTEAFF.

The chain uses TRBV12-3 or TRBV12-4 and TRBJ1-1; 8 bases map to TRBD1. The CDR3 consists of 13 residues. With V trimmed by 5 bases and J by 6 bases, 5 bases remained unmatched. The CDR3 DNA is TGTGCCAGCAGTACCCAGGGGGCCCCTGAAGCTTTCTTT. Its protein is CASSTQGAPEAFF.

Many counts were recorded for this clonotype. The V call is TRBV7-9, the J call TRBJ2-1; 7 positions match TRBD2. Germline lookup yields CDR1 SEHNR and CDR2 FQNEAQ (reference sequence). V was clipped by 3 bases and J by 9 bases; unmatched bases: 8. The CDR3 totals 14 residues. The CDR3 protein is CASSLGGGGTEQFF. CDR3 in DNA: TGTGCCAGCAGCTTGGGCGGGGGAGGGACTGAGCAGTTCTTC. Supplemented by reference TRBV7-9 and TRBJ2-1, the full variable domain reads DTGVSQNPRHKITKRGQNVTFRCDPISEHNRLYWYRQTLGQGPEFLTYFQNEAQLEKSRLLSDRFSAERPKGSFSTLEIQRTEQGDSAMYLCASSLGGGGTEQFFGPGTRLTVL.

The chain couples TRBV3-1 to TRBJ2-3, with 7 bases matching TRBD2. Per germline, CDR1 LGHDT and CDR2 YNNKEL (reference sequence). The CDR3 is made up of 16 amino acids. Germline trimming cut 3 bases from V and 5 bases from J; bases unmatched to any gene: 11. The CDR3 spells CASSQSSGISGDTQYF. CDR3 sequence (DNA): TGTGCCAGCAGCCAGTCGAGCGGGATCTCTGGAGATACGCAGTATTTT.

At least ten counts were recorded for this clonotype. The gene calls are TRBV14 and TRBJ1-1; no firm D call. This CDR3 region has 13 residues. Trimming removed 4 bases from V and 4 bases from J, with 10 bases in between. Per germline, CDR1 SGHDN and CDR2 FVKESK. CDR3 nucleotides: TGTGCCAGCAGCCTGGCATTGGGCACTGAAGCTTTCTTT. This translates into CASSLALGTEAFF. The full variable domain, completed using reference TRBV14 and TRBJ1-1, is EAGVTQFPSHSVIEKGQTVTLRCDPISGHDNLYWYRRVMGKEIKFLLHFVKESKQDESGMPNNRFLAERTGGTYSTLKVQPAELEDSGVYFCASSLALGTEAFFGQGTRLTVV.

This clonotype was seen many times. V and J are TRBV11-2 and TRBJ2-3; 9 nucleotides match TRBD2. CDR3 length equals 15 residues. CDR1 is SGHAT and CDR2 is FQNNGV in the germline V gene. Trimming removed 8 bases from V and 4 bases from J; junction bases left unmatched: 10. CDR3 DNA sequence: TGTGCCAGCGGGGAGATAGCGGGAGCCCCAGATACGCAGTATTTT. Amino acids: CASGEIAGAPDTQYF.

This clonotype was seen at least ten times. This rearrangement joins TRBV20-1 to TRBJ2-1; no clear D. Trimming removed 4 bases from V and 6 bases from J, with 4 bases in between. The CDR3 extends over 10 amino acids. CDR1 and CDR2 (germline): DFQATT, SNEGSKA (reference sequence). The CDR3 loop reads CSATVNEQFF. The DNA for the CDR3 is TGCAGTGCTACGGTCAATGAGCAGTTCTTC.

This clonotype was seen repeatedly, ten times or more. This sequence joins TRBV12-3 or TRBV12-4 and TRBJ2-5; possibly TRBD1 for D (6 bases). V was shortened by 6 bases and J by 2 bases, with 16 bases between the two germline ends. The CDR3 has 15 residues. The CDR3: CASSPTGPIQETQYF. CDR3 in DNA: TGTGCCAGCAGCCCGACAGGACCAATACAAGAGACCCAGTACTTC.

The chain couples TRBV20-1 to TRBJ1-6, with no clear D. Trimming pared 6 bases from V and 7 bases from J, leaving 22 bases between. The germline V gene encodes CDR1 DFQATT and CDR2 SNEGSKA (reference sequence). The CDR3 spans 16 residues. In nucleotides, the CDR3 is TGCAGTGCCTCTCCACCGGGAGCACTGGGAAATTCACCCCTCCACTTT. The encoded protein is CSASPPGALGNSPLHF.